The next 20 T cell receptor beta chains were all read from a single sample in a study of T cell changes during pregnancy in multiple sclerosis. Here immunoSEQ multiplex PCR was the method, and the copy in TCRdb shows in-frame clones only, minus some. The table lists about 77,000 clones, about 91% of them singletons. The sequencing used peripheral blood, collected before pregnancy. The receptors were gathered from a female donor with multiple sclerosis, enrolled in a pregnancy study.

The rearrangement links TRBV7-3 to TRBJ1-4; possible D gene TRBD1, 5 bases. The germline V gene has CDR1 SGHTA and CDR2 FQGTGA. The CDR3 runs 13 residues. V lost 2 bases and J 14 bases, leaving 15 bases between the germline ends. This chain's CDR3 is CASSLGAGGQLFF. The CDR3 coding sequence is TGTGCCAGCAGCTTAGGGGCAGGCGGTCAGCTGTTTTTT.

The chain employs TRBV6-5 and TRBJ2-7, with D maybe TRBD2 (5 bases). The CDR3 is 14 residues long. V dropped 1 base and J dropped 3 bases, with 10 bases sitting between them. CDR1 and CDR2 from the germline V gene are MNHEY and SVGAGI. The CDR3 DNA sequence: TGTGCCAGCAGTTACTTAGTAGAGGGCTACGAGCAGTACTTC. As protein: CASSYLVEGYEQYF.

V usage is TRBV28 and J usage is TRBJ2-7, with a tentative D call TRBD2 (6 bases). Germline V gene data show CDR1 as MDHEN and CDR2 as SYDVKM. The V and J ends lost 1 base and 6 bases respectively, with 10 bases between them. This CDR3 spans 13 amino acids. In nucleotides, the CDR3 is TGTGCCAGCAGTTTATCTAGACTAGTCGAGCAGTACTTC. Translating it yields CASSLSRLVEQYF.

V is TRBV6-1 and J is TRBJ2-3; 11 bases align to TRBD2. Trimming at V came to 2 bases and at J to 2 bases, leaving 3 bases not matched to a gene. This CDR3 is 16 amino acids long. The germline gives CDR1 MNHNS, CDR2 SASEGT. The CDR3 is CASSENSGGATDTQYF. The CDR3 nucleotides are TGTGCCAGCAGTGAAAATAGCGGGGGGGCCACAGATACGCAGTATTTT.

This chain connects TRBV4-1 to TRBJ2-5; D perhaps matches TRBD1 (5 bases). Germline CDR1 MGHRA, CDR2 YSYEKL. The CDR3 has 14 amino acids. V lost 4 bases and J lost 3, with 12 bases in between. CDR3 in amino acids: CASSPNGREETQYF. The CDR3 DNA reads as TGCGCCAGCAGCCCTAATGGCAGGGAAGAGACCCAGTACTTC.

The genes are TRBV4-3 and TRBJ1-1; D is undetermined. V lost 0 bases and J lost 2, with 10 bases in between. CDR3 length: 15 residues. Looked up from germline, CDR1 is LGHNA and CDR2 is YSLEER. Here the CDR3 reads CASSQDANTNTEAFF. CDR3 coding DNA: TGCGCCAGCAGCCAAGACGCAAACACAAACACTGAAGCTTTCTTT.

The CDR3 region has the DNA TGTGCCAGCAGCCTGGGACAGGGGGCAATCAATGAGCAGTTCTTC. It translates to CASSLGQGAINEQFF. The chain recombines TRBV5-4 with TRBJ2-1, with TRBD1 identical over 12 bases. CDR1 is SGHNT and CDR2 is YYREEE in the germline V gene (reference sequence). This CDR3 comprises 15 residues. V dropped 4 bases and J dropped 6; count of bases not matched to a gene: 5.

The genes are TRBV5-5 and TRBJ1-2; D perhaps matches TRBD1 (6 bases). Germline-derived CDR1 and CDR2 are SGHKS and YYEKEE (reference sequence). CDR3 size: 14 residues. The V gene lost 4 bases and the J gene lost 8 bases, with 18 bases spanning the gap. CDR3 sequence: CASSQSRGAEGYTF. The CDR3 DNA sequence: TGTGCCAGCAGCCAGAGCAGGGGCGCAGAAGGCTACACCTTC.

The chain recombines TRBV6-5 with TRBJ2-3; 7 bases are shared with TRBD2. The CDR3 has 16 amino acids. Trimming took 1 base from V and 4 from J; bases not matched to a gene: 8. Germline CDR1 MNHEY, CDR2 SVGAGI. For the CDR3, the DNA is TGTGCCAGCAGTTACTTTGGATCGGGAGGAGCAGATACGCAGTATTTT. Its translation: CASSYFGSGGADTQYF.

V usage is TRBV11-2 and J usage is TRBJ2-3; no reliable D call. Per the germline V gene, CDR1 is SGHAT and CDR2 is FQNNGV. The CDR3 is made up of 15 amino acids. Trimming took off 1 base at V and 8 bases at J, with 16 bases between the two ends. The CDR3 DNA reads TGTGCCAGCAGCTTAGTGAGTTTTCGCGCGGTTACGCAGTATTTT. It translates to CASSLVSFRAVTQYF.

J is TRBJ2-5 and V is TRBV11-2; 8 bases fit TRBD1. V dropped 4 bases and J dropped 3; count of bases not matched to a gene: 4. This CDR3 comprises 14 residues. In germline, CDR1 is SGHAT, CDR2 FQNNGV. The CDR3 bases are TGTGCCAGCAGCTATCGGGACAGGAAAGAGACCCAGTACTTC. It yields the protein CASSYRDRKETQYF.

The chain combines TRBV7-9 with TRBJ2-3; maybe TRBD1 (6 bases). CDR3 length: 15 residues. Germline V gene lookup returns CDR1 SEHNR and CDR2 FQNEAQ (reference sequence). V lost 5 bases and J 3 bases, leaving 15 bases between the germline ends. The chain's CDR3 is CASSPQGPATDTQYF. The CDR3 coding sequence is TGTGCCAGCAGCCCCCAGGGGCCCGCAACAGATACGCAGTATTTT.

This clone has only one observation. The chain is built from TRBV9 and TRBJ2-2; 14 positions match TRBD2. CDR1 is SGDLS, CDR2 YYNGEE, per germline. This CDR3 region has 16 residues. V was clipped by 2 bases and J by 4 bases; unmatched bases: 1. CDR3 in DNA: TGTGCCAGCAGCGTGGGACTAGCGGGGGTCACCGGGGAGCTGTTTTTT. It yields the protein CASSVGLAGVTGELFF. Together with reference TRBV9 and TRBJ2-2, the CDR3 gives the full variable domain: DSGVTQTPKHLITATGQRVTLRCSPRSGDLSVYWYQQSLDQGLQFLIQYYNGEERAKGNILERFSAQQFPDLHSELNLSSLELGDSALYFCASSVGLAGVTGELFFGEGSRLTVL.

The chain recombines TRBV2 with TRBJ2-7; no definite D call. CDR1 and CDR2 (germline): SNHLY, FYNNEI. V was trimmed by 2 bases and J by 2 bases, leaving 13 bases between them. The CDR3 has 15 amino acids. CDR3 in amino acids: CASSEWPSVPYEQYF. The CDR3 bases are TGTGCCAGCAGTGAATGGCCCTCCGTACCCTACGAGCAGTACTTC.

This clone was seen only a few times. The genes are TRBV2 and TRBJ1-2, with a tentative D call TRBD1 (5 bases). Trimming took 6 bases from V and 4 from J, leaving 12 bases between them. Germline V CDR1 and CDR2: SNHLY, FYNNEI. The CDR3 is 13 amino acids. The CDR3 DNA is TGTGCCAGCAGCGACAGTTTCCTCTATGGCTACACCTTC. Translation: CASSDSFLYGYTF.

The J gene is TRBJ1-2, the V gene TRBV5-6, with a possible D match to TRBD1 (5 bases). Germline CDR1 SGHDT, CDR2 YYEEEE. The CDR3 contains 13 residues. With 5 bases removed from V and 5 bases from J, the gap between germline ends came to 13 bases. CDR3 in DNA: TGTGCCAGCAGATTTGACAGTTCATATGGCTACACCTTC. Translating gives CASRFDSSYGYTF.

CDR3 region: CASSVIQGQPQHF. The CDR3 DNA follows: TGTGCCAGCAGCGTGATCCAGGGTCAGCCCCAGCATTTT. The gene calls are TRBV7-9 and TRBJ1-5; TRBD1 might be the D (5 bases). The V gene lost 5 bases and the J gene lost 6 bases, with 11 bases spanning the gap. Germline CDR1 reads SEHNR; CDR2 reads FQNEAQ (reference sequence). The CDR3 contains 13 residues.

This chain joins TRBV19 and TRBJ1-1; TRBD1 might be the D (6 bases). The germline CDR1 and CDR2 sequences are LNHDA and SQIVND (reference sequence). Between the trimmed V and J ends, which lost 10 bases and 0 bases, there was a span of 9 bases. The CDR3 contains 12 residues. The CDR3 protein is CAKDSLNTEAFF. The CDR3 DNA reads TGTGCCAAGGACAGTTTGAACACTGAAGCTTTCTTT.

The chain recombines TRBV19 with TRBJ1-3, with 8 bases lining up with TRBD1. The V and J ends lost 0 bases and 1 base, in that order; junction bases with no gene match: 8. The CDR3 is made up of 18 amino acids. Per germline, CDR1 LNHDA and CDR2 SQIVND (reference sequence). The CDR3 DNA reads TGTGCCAGTAGTATAGATCTTCAGGGGGCACTTTCTGGAAACACCATATATTTT. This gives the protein CASSIDLQGALSGNTIYF. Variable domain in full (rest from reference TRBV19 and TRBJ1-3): DGGITQSPKYLFRKEGQNVTLSCEQNLNHDAMYWYRQDPGQGLRLIYYSQIVNDFQKGDIAEGYSVSREKKESFPLTVTSAQKNPTAFYLCASSIDLQGALSGNTIYFGEGSWLTVV.

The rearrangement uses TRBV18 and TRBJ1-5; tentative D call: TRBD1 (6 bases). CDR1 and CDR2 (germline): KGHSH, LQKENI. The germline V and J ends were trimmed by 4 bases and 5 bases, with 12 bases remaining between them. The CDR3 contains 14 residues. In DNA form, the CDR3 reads TGTGCCAGCTCACTCGACAGGCTGTATCAGCCCCAGCATTTT. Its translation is CASSLDRLYQPQHF.